What follows are 27 T cell receptor beta chains derived from one specimen sequenced in a study of regulatory T cells in long-lasting Graves disease. The time point is: persistent/refractory GD, antithyroid drugs over 5 years with positive TRAb. PBMCs were the source of the RNA used for TCR sequencing. For TCR beta, libraries came from iRepertoire HTBI primers and Arm-PCR of CDR3 regions. MiXCR, run by TCRdb on the multiplex PCR reads, gives a single entry per CDR3 protein. The sample lists fewer than 400,000 distinct CDR3 sequences, about 20% seen once, with 20% in the top ten. Sample: peripheral blood mononuclear cells (PBMCs), taken when the disease was refractory, from a patient treated with antithyroid drugs. The source is a female donor with Graves disease.

Points on this clonotype: Being one base from a much bigger clone, this may be a read error. The chain carries TRBV12-3 or TRBV12-4 and TRBJ2-4; 9 bases are shared with TRBD1. V was pared by 5 bases and J by 5 bases, with 4 bases of the junction left unmatched. The CDR3 totals 14 residues. The CDR3 DNA sequence: TGTGCCAGCAGTACCCGGACAGGGGAAAACATTCAGTACTTC. Translating gives CASSTRTGENIQYF.

The chain has TRBV4-1 and TRBJ2-7, with D unresolved. The CDR3 length is 13 residues. Trimming pared 0 bases from V and 3 bases from J, leaving 6 bases between. The V gene's germline CDR1 is MGHRA and CDR2 YSYEKL. Here the CDR3 reads CASSQEDGYEQYF. CDR3 nucleotide sequence: TGCGCCAGCAGCCAAGAGGACGGCTACGAGCAGTACTTC.

A word on this clonotype: This clone may be a read error of a much larger clone one base away. CDR3 sequence (DNA): TGTGCCAGCAGTTTAGGGCAGGGGAGGAATTCACCCCTCCACTTT. Amino acid sequence: CASSLGQGRNSPLHF. V is TRBV28 and J is TRBJ1-6; a weak D match, TRBD1 (6 bases). The germline gives CDR1 MDHEN, CDR2 SYDVKM. V gave up 2 bases and J gave up 7 bases, with 12 bases separating them. The CDR3 contains 15 residues.

This clonotype was counted at least ten times. This chain uses TRBV12-3 or TRBV12-4 with TRBJ1-1; TRBD1 matches at 9 bases. J was trimmed by 5 bases and V by 4 bases; bases with no gene match: 17. The CDR3 is made up of 18 amino acids. The CDR3 sequence is CASSYRSFLGQGRTEAFF. The CDR3 coding sequence is TGTGCCAGCAGTTACCGTTCTTTTTTAGGACAGGGGAGGACTGAAGCTTTCTTT.

The table lists this clonotype with many counts. V usage is TRBV7-2 and J usage is TRBJ2-5; TRBD1 aligns across 7 bases. This CDR3 is built from 15 residues. J gave up 1 base and V 4 bases, and 6 bases lay outside the gene matches. Per germline, CDR1 SGHTA and CDR2 FQGNSA. In DNA form, the CDR3 reads TGTGCCAGCAGCTACCTGGACAGGTCCCAAGAGACCCAGTACTTC. Translating it yields CASSYLDRSQETQYF.

The rearrangement joins TRBV24-1 to TRBJ2-2; the D gene is possibly TRBD1 (6 bases). V lost 4 bases and J lost 4, with 12 bases in between. The CDR3 spans 15 residues. Germline-derived CDR1 and CDR2 are KGHDR and SFDVKD. The CDR3 bases are TGTGCCACCAGTGAACCTCAGGGGAGCACCGGGGAGCTGTTTTTT. Protein product: CATSEPQGSTGELFF.

This clonotype showed up many times. This chain links TRBV2 with TRBJ2-5; D unresolved. CDR1 and CDR2 (germline): SNHLY, FYNNEI. CDR3 length equals 13 residues. V was clipped by 2 bases and J by 2 bases, with 6 bases between them. The CDR3 bases are TGTGCCAGCAGTGAAAACAGACAAGAGACCCAGTACTTC. It encodes CASSENRQETQYF.

Ten or more counts support this clonotype. J is TRBJ2-5 and V is TRBV3-1; 9 positions match TRBD2. After removal of 1 base from V and 1 base from J, the junction contained 1 base not matched to a gene. Germline CDR1 and CDR2: LGHDT and YNNKEL (reference sequence). The CDR3 extends over 15 amino acids. CDR3 in amino acids: CASSQVTSGQETQYF. In DNA, the CDR3 is TGTGCCAGCAGCCAAGTGACTAGCGGCCAAGAGACCCAGTACTTC.

This clonotype has at least ten counts. The chain is built from TRBV11-2 and TRBJ2-4; 7 bases are shared with TRBD2. This CDR3 contains 14 residues. Unmatched junction bases numbered 2, after V lost 3 bases and J lost 3 bases. Germline CDR1 and CDR2: SGHAT and FQNNGV. The CDR3 bases are TGTGCCAGCAGCTTGGGGGACTACAAAAACATTCAGTACTTC. Protein product: CASSLGDYKNIQYF.

Comments on this clonotype: A much more abundant neighbour one base away suggests this may be a read error. J is TRBJ1-5 and V is TRBV12-5; tentative D call: TRBD1 (5 bases). The CDR3 is 16 residues long. From germline, CDR1 is LGHNT and CDR2 FRNRAP. The germline V and J ends were trimmed by 5 bases and 5 bases, with 19 bases remaining between them. As DNA, the CDR3 is TGTGCTAGTGGTCCCCACTCCGGGGCAGGAGATCAGCCCCAGCATTTT. Protein product: CASGPHSGAGDQPQHF.

This clonotype was picked up a small number of times. The V gene is TRBV28, the J gene TRBJ2-7, with 9 positions matching TRBD2. Germline CDR1 is MDHEN and CDR2 is SYDVKM. V was clipped by 8 bases and J by 4 bases; unmatched bases: 18. CDR3 length: 17 amino acids. The CDR3 protein is CASAQGLAGPLGYEQYF. CDR3 sequence (DNA): TGTGCCAGCGCCCAAGGGCTAGCGGGACCCCTCGGGTACGAGCAGTACTTC.

This clonotype was counted only a few times. This rearrangement joins TRBV11-2 to TRBJ2-7; 8 bases are shared with TRBD2. This CDR3 contains 19 residues. The germline V gene has CDR1 SGHAT and CDR2 FQNNGV. V lost 1 base to trimming and J lost 4 bases; unmatched junction nucleotides: 18. The CDR3 here is CASSLVVLSSGSTRYEQYF. CDR3 bases: TGTGCCAGCAGCTTAGTTGTTCTGTCCAGCGGGAGCACACGGTACGAGCAGTACTTC.

This clonotype was recorded a few times. This may be a read error: a much more frequent sequence differs by one nucleotide. The CDR3 DNA follows: TGTGCCAGCAGCTTATCGCGGAACACTGAAGCTTTCTTT. Amino acids: CASSLSRNTEAFF. The chain employs TRBV7-2 and TRBJ1-1; D unresolved. Between the trimmed V and J ends, which lost 2 bases and 1 base, there was a span of 5 bases. CDR1 is SGHTA, CDR2 FQGNSA, per germline. The CDR3 is made up of 13 amino acids.

There are a few counts of this clonotype. The genes are TRBV19 and TRBJ2-7, with 11 bases aligning to TRBD2. The CDR3 extends over 14 amino acids. The ends lost 4 bases at V and 1 base at J; junction bases unmatched: 0. From germline, CDR1 is LNHDA and CDR2 SQIVND (reference sequence). The DNA for the CDR3 is TGTGCCAGTAGTACTAGCGGGAGGTCCTACGAGCAGTACTTC. Amino acids: CASSTSGRSYEQYF.

With respect to this clonotype: A much larger clone sits a single nucleotide away, making a read error possible. The chain is built from TRBV7-9 and TRBJ2-5; TRBD1 agrees at 10 bases. CDR3 length: 18 amino acids. Germline V CDR1 and CDR2: SEHNR, FQNEAQ (reference sequence). The CDR3 here is CASSLGGTGAAPQEAQYF. The DNA of the CDR3 is TGTGCCAGCAGCTTAGGGGGGACAGGGGCGGCCCCCCAAGAGGCCCAGTACTTC.

With respect to this clonotype: It may be a read error: a sequence one base away is much more abundant. The gene calls are TRBV28 and TRBJ1-5, with 10 bases identical to TRBD1. The CDR3 runs to 16 residues. The J segment lost 4 bases and the V segment lost 9 bases, leaving 12 bases of the junction unmatched. Germline loops: CDR1 MDHEN, CDR2 SYDVKM. CDR3 nucleotide sequence: TGTGCCAGTCAAGAAGGTCTGGGACAGGGGAATCAGCCCCAGCATTTT. Its translation is CASQEGLGQGNQPQHF.

This clonotype was found many times. This chain connects TRBV6-5 to TRBJ2-5, with TRBD1 identical over 9 bases. The CDR3 contains 15 residues. The germline CDR1 and CDR2 sequences are MNHEY and SVGAGI. J gave up 4 bases and V 2 bases, and 5 bases lay outside the gene matches. The CDR3 spells CASSYEDRGRETQYF. As DNA, the CDR3 is TGTGCCAGCAGTTACGAGGACAGGGGACGAGAGACCCAGTACTTC.

This clonotype came up once. The chain links TRBV28 to TRBJ2-1; D may be TRBD1 (6 bases). The CDR3 runs to 13 residues. Trimming shortened V by 7 bases and J by 4 bases, and 11 bases separated the two germline ends. Germline V gives CDR1 MDHEN, CDR2 SYDVKM. As DNA, the CDR3 is TGTGCCAGCATAGGGGACATTTACAATGAGCAGTTCTTC. It translates to CASIGDIYNEQFF.

Concerning this clonotype itself: A much more abundant neighbour one base away suggests this may be a read error. The chain carries TRBV28 and TRBJ2-1; D perhaps matches TRBD1 (5 bases). In germline, CDR1 is MDHEN, CDR2 SYDVKM. This CDR3 is 17 amino acids long. V lost 10 bases to trimming and J lost 10 bases, with 32 bases between them. CDR3 nucleotide sequence: TGTGCCACTAATCCGGCAAATTTCCTTAGGGGCTCCTACGAGCAGTTCTTC. As protein: CATNPANFLRGSYEQFF. Based on the CDR3 plus reference TRBV28 and TRBJ2-1, the full variable domain is DVKVTQSSRYLVKRTGEKVFLECVQDMDHENMFWYRQDPGLGLRLIYFSYDVKMKEKGDIPEGYSVSREKKERFSLILESASTNQTSMYLCATNPANFLRGSYEQFFGPGTRLTVL.

This clonotype has at least ten counts. V gene TRBV7-2 combines with J gene TRBJ2-5; possibly TRBD1 or TRBD2 for D (6 bases each). The germline V gene has CDR1 SGHTA and CDR2 FQGNSA. The CDR3 runs 16 residues. V lost 1 base and J 4 bases, leaving 16 bases between the germline ends. CDR3 sequence (DNA): TGTGCCAGCAGCTTAGAAGTAGGGGGGCAGGGAGAGACCCAGTACTTC. Protein sequence: CASSLEVGGQGETQYF.

The chain couples TRBV20-1 to TRBJ1-2; 11 nucleotides match TRBD1. Germline V gives CDR1 DFQATT, CDR2 SNEGSKA (reference sequence). V gave up 3 bases and J gave up 7 bases; unmatched junction bases: 10. CDR3 length: 15 amino acids. CDR3 in amino acids: CSARAPGQGVSGYTF. CDR3 DNA: TGCAGTGCTAGGGCGCCGGGACAGGGGGTCTCTGGCTACACCTTC.

The chain couples TRBV30 to TRBJ2-2; maybe TRBD2 (6 bases). The CDR3 spans 19 residues. Deletions cut 0 bases from V and 6 bases from J, with 26 bases between. Germline V CDR1 and CDR2: GTSNPN, SVGIG (reference sequence). The CDR3 loop is CAWSVSSAAGFFSAGELFF. CDR3 in DNA: TGTGCCTGGAGTGTCTCGTCTGCGGCGGGATTTTTTTCCGCCGGGGAGCTGTTTTTT.

The gene calls are TRBV28 and TRBJ2-5; 11 bases align to TRBD2. After removal of 5 bases from V and 0 bases from J, the junction contained 5 bases not matched to a gene. Germline V CDR1 and CDR2: MDHEN, SYDVKM. The CDR3 consists of 16 residues. CDR3 residues: CASSPRLAGNQETQYF. CDR3 DNA sequence: TGTGCCAGCAGTCCCAGACTAGCGGGGAACCAAGAGACCCAGTACTTC.

There are a few counts of this clonotype. V and J are TRBV5-1 and TRBJ2-7; 8 nucleotides align to TRBD1. V gave up 8 bases and J gave up 3 bases; unmatched junction bases: 7. Per germline, CDR1 SGHRS and CDR2 YFSETQ. This CDR3 is 13 amino acids long. CDR3: CASQTGAGYEQYF. CDR3 coding DNA: TGCGCCAGTCAGACAGGGGCCGGCTACGAGCAGTACTTC.

The gene calls are TRBV7-6 and TRBJ1-4; D call uncertain. The CDR3 has 14 residues. V shed 4 bases and J shed 6 bases, with 12 bases lying between them. The germline CDR1 and CDR2 sequences are SGHVS and FNYEAQ. CDR3 loop: CASSWTIGDEKLFF. In DNA form, the CDR3 reads TGTGCCAGCAGCTGGACTATTGGCGATGAAAAACTGTTTTTT.

The chain employs TRBV11-2 and TRBJ1-5, with D possibly matching TRBD1 (5 bases). Germline CDR1 and CDR2: SGHAT and FQNNGV. This CDR3 contains 14 residues. V lost 1 base and J lost 4, with 8 bases in between. The CDR3 spells CASSLGQQNQPQHF. The CDR3, as DNA: TGTGCCAGCAGCTTAGGACAGCAGAATCAGCCCCAGCATTTT.

CDR3 DNA sequence: TGCAGTGCAGCCGGGAGCCTTATTGGGACCCAGTACTTC. It encodes CSAAGSLIGTQYF. This chain uses TRBV20-1 with TRBJ2-4, with D possibly being TRBD2 (6 bases). The DNA end lines up better with TRBJ2-5; the J call may be wrong. Germline assignment: CDR1 DFQATT and CDR2 SNEGSKA (reference sequence). The CDR3 length is 13 residues.